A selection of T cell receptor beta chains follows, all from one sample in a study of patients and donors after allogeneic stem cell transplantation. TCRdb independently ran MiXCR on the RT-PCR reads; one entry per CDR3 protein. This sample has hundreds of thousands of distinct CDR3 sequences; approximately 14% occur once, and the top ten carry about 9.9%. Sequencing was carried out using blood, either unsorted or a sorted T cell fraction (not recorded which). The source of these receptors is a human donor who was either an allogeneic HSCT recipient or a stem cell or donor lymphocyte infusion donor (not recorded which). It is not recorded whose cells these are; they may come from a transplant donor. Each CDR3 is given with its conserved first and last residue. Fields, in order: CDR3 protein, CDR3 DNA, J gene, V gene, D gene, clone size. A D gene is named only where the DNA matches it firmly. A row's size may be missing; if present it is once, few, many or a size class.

CDR3: CASSLGDRLTDTDTQYF
DNA: TGTGCCAGCAGCTTAGGGGACAGGCTGACTGACACAGATACGCAGTATTTT
J: TRBJ2-3
V: TRBV11-3
D: TRBD1
size: -

CDR3: CASSIGAGSGNEQYF
DNA: TGTGCCAGTAGTATAGGGGCAGGGTCGGGCAACGAGCAGTACTTC
J: TRBJ2-7
V: TRBV19
D: -
size: few

CDR3: CSARDPWKRGGGDTQYF
DNA: TGCAGTGCTAGAGATCCCTGGAAGCGGGGGGGTGGGGATACGCAGTATTTT
J: TRBJ2-3
V: TRBV20-1
D: TRBD2
size: few

CDR3: CASSSNRALGNEQFF
DNA: TGTGCCAGCAGCTCTAATCGGGCCCTGGGGAATGAGCAGTTCTTC
J: TRBJ2-1
V: TRBV7-9
D: -
size: many

CDR3: CATSDGTRVRYTF
DNA: TGTGCCACCAGTGACGGGACGAGGGTGCGCTACACCTTC
J: TRBJ1-2
V: TRBV24-1
D: -
size: many

CDR3: CASSVDGYGTEAFF
DNA: TGTGCCAGCAGCGTAGATGGGTATGGCACTGAAGCTTTCTTT
J: TRBJ1-1
V: TRBV9
D: -
size: few

CDR3: CASSLYQNTEAFF
DNA: TGTGCCAGCAGCTTATACCAGAACACTGAAGCTTTCTTT
J: TRBJ1-1
V: TRBV7-9
D: -
size: many

CDR3: CASSATGASNEQFF
DNA: TGTGCCAGCAGTGCAACGGGAGCATCCAATGAGCAGTTCTTC
J: TRBJ2-1
V: TRBV6-4
D: -
size: few

CDR3: CSAGSGLAPEQYF
DNA: TGCAGTGCTGGATCGGGACTAGCGCCCGAGCAGTACTTC
J: TRBJ2-7
V: TRBV20-1
D: TRBD2
size: few

CDR3: CASSSSGGRRGNEQFF
DNA: TGTGCCAGCTCTAGTAGCGGGGGGCGTAGGGGCAATGAGCAGTTCTTC
J: TRBJ2-1
V: TRBV2
D: TRBD2
size: few

CDR3: CASSERVGFRNGYTF
DNA: TGTGCCAGCAGTGAGCGCGTGGGGTTTAGGAATGGCTACACCTTC
J: TRBJ1-2
V: TRBV25-1
D: -
size: -

CDR3: CASSESTQVGTTNEKLFF
DNA: TGTGCCAGCAGTGAATCGACGCAGGTTGGGACAACTAATGAAAAACTGTTTTTT
J: TRBJ1-4
V: TRBV25-1
D: -
size: many

CDR3: CATSRAGLNYEQYF
DNA: TGTGCCACCAGCAGAGCCGGCCTTAACTACGAGCAGTACTTC
J: TRBJ2-7
V: TRBV15
D: -
size: few

CDR3: CASSQVLPRQAPYEQYF
DNA: TGCGCCAGCAGCCAAGTATTACCCCGACAGGCCCCCTACGAGCAGTACTTC
J: TRBJ2-7
V: TRBV4-3
D: -
size: many

CDR3: CASSQAGQGGNEQYF
DNA: TGTGCCAGCAGCCAAGCCGGACAGGGTGGCAACGAGCAGTACTTC
J: TRBJ2-7
V: TRBV4-2
D: TRBD1
size: few

CDR3: CSARDRGRTKNIQYF
DNA: TGCAGTGCTAGAGATCGGGGAAGAACCAAAAACATTCAGTACTTC
J: TRBJ2-4
V: TRBV20-1
D: -
size: -

CDR3: CASSQRISVDQPQHF
DNA: TGCGCCAGCAGCCAACGGATCTCGGTAGATCAGCCCCAGCATTTT
J: TRBJ1-5
V: TRBV4-1
D: -
size: -

CDR3: CASSTGGSPGNEKLFF
DNA: TGTGCCAGCAGCACTGGAGGGAGCCCAGGGAATGAAAAACTGTTTTTT
J: TRBJ1-4
V: TRBV5-5
D: -
size: -

CDR3: CAWSVGGISGFGYTF
DNA: TGTGCCTGGAGTGTAGGAGGGATATCGGGGTTTGGCTACACCTTC
J: TRBJ1-2
V: TRBV30
D: -
size: -

CDR3: CSAPTGSSYNEQFF
DNA: TGCAGTGCTCCAACAGGGAGCTCCTACAATGAGCAGTTCTTC
J: TRBJ2-1
V: TRBV20-1
D: -
size: many

CDR3: CAWSEFYPLGGEPQHF
DNA: TGTGCCTGGAGTGAATTTTACCCCCTCGGAGGAGAGCCCCAGCATTTT
J: TRBJ1-5
V: TRBV30
D: -
size: few

CDR3: CASSLSGRRRANTDTQYF
DNA: TGTGCCAGCAGCTTATCTGGACGTCGGCGGGCCAACACAGATACGCAGTATTTT
J: TRBJ2-3
V: TRBV11-1
D: -
size: -

CDR3: CSAAGPTDTQYF
DNA: TGCAGTGCCGCGGGGCCAACAGATACGCAGTATTTT
J: TRBJ2-3
V: TRBV20-1
D: -
size: many

CDR3: CSVDKGPGEKLFF
DNA: TGCAGCGTTGATAAGGGCCCGGGAGAAAAACTGTTTTTT
J: TRBJ1-4
V: TRBV29-1
D: -
size: few

CDR3: CASSQGSWETQYF
DNA: TGTGCCAGCAGCCAAGGATCGTGGGAGACCCAGTACTTC
J: TRBJ2-5
V: TRBV3-1
D: -
size: many

CDR3: CASSEVGQGNIQYF
DNA: TGTGCCAGCAGTGAAGTGGGACAGGGAAACATTCAGTACTTC
J: TRBJ2-4
V: TRBV2
D: TRBD1
size: -

CDR3: CASSEESGGARQPQHF
DNA: TGTGCCAGCAGTGAAGAGTCGGGGGGCGCACGTCAGCCCCAGCATTTT
J: TRBJ1-5
V: TRBV2
D: -
size: few

CDR3: CASSVAASNTGELFF
DNA: TGTGCCAGCAGCGTAGCGGCATCGAACACCGGGGAGCTGTTTTTT
J: TRBJ2-2
V: TRBV6-2/TRBV6-3
D: -
size: -

CDR3: CASSPAGVAGTDTQYF
DNA: TGTGCCAGCAGCCCCGCGGGAGTAGCGGGGACAGATACGCAGTATTTT
J: TRBJ2-3
V: TRBV7-6
D: TRBD2
size: few

CDR3: CASSLGRGMQYF
DNA: TGTGCCAGCAGCTTGGGGCGGGGCATGCAGTATTTT
J: TRBJ2-3
V: TRBV7-2
D: -
size: -

CDR3: CATRGDRVSVSNQPQHF
DNA: TGTGCCACTCGGGGGGACAGGGTTTCTGTTAGCAATCAGCCCCAGCATTTT
J: TRBJ1-5
V: TRBV15
D: TRBD1
size: -

CDR3: CASSSASGLAGVWYEQYF
DNA: TGTGCCAGCAGTTCGGCGTCCGGACTAGCGGGAGTTTGGTACGAGCAGTACTTC
J: TRBJ2-7
V: TRBV12-3/TRBV12-4
D: TRBD2
size: few

CDR3: CASSLALGGELFF
DNA: TGTGCCAGCAGCTTAGCGCTCGGCGGGGAGCTGTTTTTT
J: TRBJ2-2
V: TRBV7-8
D: -
size: many

CDR3: CATSDGGPQGRVGQFF
DNA: TGTGCCACCAGTGATGGCGGACCGCAGGGGAGAGTAGGGCAGTTCTTC
J: TRBJ2-1
V: TRBV24-1
D: -
size: many